The rows below give T cell receptor beta chains drawn from one sample of a study of T cells in Graves' hyperthyroidism and ophthalmopathy. TCRdb passed the multiplex PCR reads through MiXCR, listing each CDR3 protein once. This repertoire shows hundreds of thousands of distinct CDR3 sequences, roughly a quarter found once; its top ten account for around 40%. Sequenced material: blood. Receptor source: a woman aged 40-49 years with Graves' ophthalmopathy. CDR3s include the opening cysteine and the closing phenylalanine or tryptophan. D genes are given only for firm matches. Clone size is shown for a subset of rows, as once, few, many or a class of expanded clone.

v_gene	abundance	j_gene	d_gene	CDR3nt	CDR3aa
TRBV19	many	TRBJ1-3	.	TGTGCCAGTAGTATTCGGGCAGAACTCTTCTCTGGAAACACCATATATTTT	CASSIRAELFSGNTIYF
TRBV12-3/TRBV12-4	.	TRBJ2-7	.	TGTGCCAGCACCCTGGACAGTCTCTCCTACGAGCAGTACTTC	CASTLDSLSYEQYF
TRBV18	many	TRBJ1-1	.	TGTGCCAGCTCGACCGATGGGGGGAACGCTGAAGCTTTCTTT	CASSTDGGNAEAFF
TRBV6-5	many	TRBJ2-5	.	TGTGCCAGCAGTAACGGACGCCTCGCTATACAAGAGACCCAGTACTTC	CASSNGRLAIQETQYF
TRBV12-3/TRBV12-4	many	TRBJ2-7	TRBD2	TGTGCCAGCAGTTTACGGGGGGACGAGCAGTACTTC	CASSLRGDEQYF
TRBV7-2	many	TRBJ1-3	.	TGTGCCAGCAGCTTAGGGCAGGGGCGATTCAACACCATATATTTT	CASSLGQGRFNTIYF
TRBV10-2	many	TRBJ2-2	.	TGCGCCAGCAGTGACGGAGCGGGTTGGCCCACCGGGGAGCTGTTTTTT	CASSDGAGWPTGELFF
TRBV9	many	TRBJ1-2	.	TGTGCCAGCAGCGTAGGGACAGACTATGGCTACACCTTC	CASSVGTDYGYTF
TRBV6-2/TRBV6-3	.	TRBJ1-5	TRBD1	TGTGCCAGCAGTTACTCGGGAGGACAGGGAGGACAGCCCCAGCATTTT	CASSYSGGQGGQPQHF
TRBV19	once	TRBJ1-2	TRBD1	TGTGCCAGTAGGCGAGGTGGACAGGGGAGTAACTATGGCTACACCTTC	CASRRGGQGSNYGYTF
TRBV28	many	TRBJ2-5	TRBD1	TGTGCCAGCAGTTCGGGGACAGGGTACGGGGAGACCCAGTACTTC	CASSSGTGYGETQYF
TRBV3-1	many	TRBJ2-2	.	TGTGCCAGCAGCCACCGGACCGTCGGGGAGCTGTTTTTT	CASSHRTVGELFF
TRBV2	once	TRBJ2-7	TRBD2	TGTGCCAGCAGTGAAATCGCTAGCGGAGCCTACGAGCAGTACTTC	CASSEIASGAYEQYF
TRBV28	once	TRBJ2-7	TRBD1	TGTGCCAGCAGTTTATGGGGCCTTCAGCGGACAGGGGCGTCGTACGAGCAGTACTTC	CASSLWGLQRTGASYEQYF
TRBV6-1	many	TRBJ1-5	.	TGTGCCAGCAGTGAAAATCGGGGATCCAATCAGCCCCAGCATTTT	CASSENRGSNQPQHF
TRBV2	few	TRBJ1-5	TRBD1	TGTGCCAGCAGGGACAGGAATGGAGGCAATCAGCCCCAGCATTTT	CASRDRNGGNQPQHF
TRBV29-1	many	TRBJ1-3	.	TGCAGCGTTTTTGAAGAATCTGGAAACACCATATATTTT	CSVFEESGNTIYF
TRBV12-3/TRBV12-4	many	TRBJ2-7	.	TGTGCCAGCAGTTTAGTATGGGGGGGGCACGAGCAGTACTTC	CASSLVWGGHEQYF
TRBV2	many	TRBJ2-7	TRBD2	TGTGCCAGCAGTGACCGGACTAGCGGGTCCTCCGAGCAGTACTTC	CASSDRTSGSSEQYF
TRBV6-5	many	TRBJ1-1	TRBD1	TGTGCCAGCACCCTGGGACAGGGATTCACTGAAGCTTTCTTT	CASTLGQGFTEAFF
TRBV12-3/TRBV12-4	many	TRBJ2-5	.	TGTGCCAGCAGTGAGCTTGGGGCGAAAGAGACCCAGTACTTC	CASSELGAKETQYF
TRBV5-1	many	TRBJ2-7	TRBD2	TGCGCCAGCAGCTCTAGCGGGACTGGGGACTACGAGCAGTACTTC	CASSSSGTGDYEQYF
TRBV24-1	many	TRBJ1-5	TRBD1	TGTGCCACCAGTGACTCAGGGGGGGTAGGTGGCAATCAGCCCCAGCATTTT	CATSDSGGVGGNQPQHF
TRBV28	.	TRBJ2-5	TRBD2	TGTGCCAGCAGTTACGCCTCCGGGACGGGGGGGGAGACCCAGTACTTC	CASSYASGTGGETQYF
TRBV12-3/TRBV12-4	many	TRBJ1-1	TRBD1	TGTGCCAGCAGACAGACCGGGACAGGGGGTCCTGGGGCTTTCTTT	CASRQTGTGGPGAFF
TRBV20-1	many	TRBJ2-7	.	TGCAGTGCACCCGGTCGAGCGGCCGAGCAGTACTTC	CSAPGRAAEQYF
TRBV9	few	TRBJ1-2	.	TGTGCCAGCAGCGTAGATACGGGCATCAACGCTAACTATGGCTACACCTTC	CASSVDTGINANYGYTF
TRBV28	many	TRBJ1-2	TRBD1	TGTGCCAGCAGTTTATTCGACAGGGCTAACTATGGCTACACCTTC	CASSLFDRANYGYTF
TRBV12-3/TRBV12-4	many	TRBJ1-5	TRBD1	TGTGCCAGCAGCCTTGGGGGACAGCTCGGCAATCAGCCCCAGCATTTT	CASSLGGQLGNQPQHF
TRBV6-1	many	TRBJ1-3	.	TGTGCCAGCAGCCTCGGAAACACCATATATTTT	CASSLGNTIYF
TRBV6-1	.	TRBJ1-5	.	TGTGCCAGCAGTGAAGTGCAGATAGGAAACAATCAGCCCCAGCCTTTT	CASSEVQIGNNQPQPF
TRBV7-8	many	TRBJ2-4	TRBD2	TGTGCCAGCAGCTTAGCAGGACTAGCGGGACCCAAAAACATTCAGTACTTC	CASSLAGLAGPKNIQYF
TRBV6-2/TRBV6-3	many	TRBJ2-7	.	TGTGCCAGCAGTTTACGGGACTCCACCTACGAGCAGTACTTC	CASSLRDSTYEQYF
TRBV6-1	.	TRBJ1-5	.	TGTGCCAGCAGTCAATACAGGGTAAGGGGCAATCAGCCCCAGCATTTT	CASSQYRVRGNQPQHF
TRBV6-5	many	TRBJ2-7	TRBD2	TGTGCCAGCAGCCAGGGACTATTATACGAGCAGTACTTC	CASSQGLLYEQYF
TRBV7-2	many	TRBJ2-5	.	TGTGCCAGCAGCCGTAGCGGAAATGAAGAGACCCAGTACTTC	CASSRSGNEETQYF
TRBV6-1	.	TRBJ2-1	.	TGTGCCAGCAGTCAAGCGCTTCGGACGGGGGCGGCCGATGAGCAGTTCTTC	CASSQALRTGAADEQFF
TRBV12-3/TRBV12-4	once	TRBJ2-7	TRBD2	TGTGCCAGCAGTGAGACTAGCGGATTCTACGAGCAGTACTTC	CASSETSGFYEQYF
TRBV6-1	many	TRBJ1-5	TRBD1	TGTGCCAGCAAAACGACAGGGGGTCGAGATCAGCCCCAGCATTTT	CASKTTGGRDQPQHF
TRBV27	many	TRBJ1-1	.	TGTGCCAGCAGTCTAAGGCCTATGAACACTGAAGCTTTCTTT	CASSLRPMNTEAFF
TRBV30	few	TRBJ2-4	TRBD1	TGTGCCTGGAGCCTGACAGGGTTAAACATTCAGTACTTC	CAWSLTGLNIQYF
TRBV28	many	TRBJ2-5	.	TGTGCCAGCAGTTTATTAGGGGACGGCTACCAAGAGACCCAGTACTTC	CASSLLGDGYQETQYF
TRBV20-1	many	TRBJ2-7	.	TGCAGTGCTAGGGGGGGGGCTGATTACGAGCAGTACTTC	CSARGGADYEQYF
TRBV24-1	.	TRBJ2-2	.	TGTGCCAGCAGGGTTGGAGGGGTAAGGGAGCTGTTTTTT	CASRVGGVRELFF
TRBV5-1	many	TRBJ2-2	.	TGCGCCAGCAGCGTCTGGGCAGTCGACACCGGGGAGCTGTTTTTT	CASSVWAVDTGELFF
TRBV28	.	TRBJ2-7	.	TGTGCCAGCAGCTCTCGGACTTCTAGCTCCTACGAGCAGTACTTC	CASSSRTSSSYEQYF
TRBV7-2	many	TRBJ2-3	TRBD2	TGTGCCAGCAGCCCTGGTAGCGGGAGGGCCAGGTCAGATACGCAGTATTTT	CASSPGSGRARSDTQYF
TRBV11-2	.	TRBJ2-7	.	TGTGCCAGCAGCTTAGATGGGACTCCCGGCAGCTACGAGCAGTACTTC	CASSLDGTPGSYEQYF
TRBV24-1	many	TRBJ2-2	.	TGTGCCACCAGTGATTTACTAGCAGACACCGGGGAGCTGTTTTTT	CATSDLLADTGELFF
TRBV12-3/TRBV12-4	many	TRBJ2-1	.	TGTGCCAGCAGTGACTTTGGTTACAATGAGCAGTTCTTC	CASSDFGYNEQFF
TRBV4-2	many	TRBJ2-7	.	TGTGCCAGCAGCCAAGATGATGGCACAGGGCCCTCCTACGAGCAGTACTTC	CASSQDDGTGPSYEQYF
TRBV20-1	.	TRBJ2-7	TRBD1	TGCAGTGCCGGGACAGGGGCGCGGGAGCAGTACTTC	CSAGTGAREQYF
TRBV9	.	TRBJ2-7	.	TGTGCCAGCAGCGTCAGGCTAGACTCCTACGAGCAGTACTTC	CASSVRLDSYEQYF
TRBV7-8	many	TRBJ2-7	.	TGTGCCAGCAGCGAGGCCAGGGCAGCGCAATACTACGAGCAGTACTTC	CASSEARAAQYYEQYF
TRBV9	many	TRBJ2-7	TRBD2	TGTGCCAGCAGCCCCACGGATAGCGGGAGCGGCGAGCAGTACTTC	CASSPTDSGSGEQYF